This T cell receptor (beta chain) was recovered during a study of radiotherapy plus CTLA-4 blockade in lung cancer. The method was immunoSEQ multiplex PCR; TCRdb's version includes in-frame clones alone and lacks a portion of them. This table holds about 59,000 clones, approximately 67% found once. Germline V gene sequence: CDR1 MNHNS, CDR2 SASEGT. The V segment lost 6 bases and the J segment 0 bases; nucleotides outside the gene matches: 4. The CDR3 is 14 amino acids. The TCR originated in a human donor with non-small cell lung cancer whose response to radiotherapy plus ipilimumab could not be evaluated. The source material was peripheral blood, sampled from a patient treated with radiotherapy plus ipilimumab. The chain has TRBV6-1 and TRBJ1-2; 7 nucleotides agree with TRBD1. The CDR3 DNA follows: TGTGCCAGCAGATACAGGGGAGCTAACTATGGCTACACCTTC. Its protein is CASRYRGANYGYTF.